The rows below give T cell receptor beta chains drawn from one sample of a study of blood T cell repertoires in COVID-19. Libraries were prepared by immunoSEQ multiplex PCR; TCRdb keeps only in-frame clonotypes and omits some of them. The data contain 300,000 to 350,000 clones, roughly 88% of them seen just once; the ten biggest clones take up under 2.5%. Input material: PBMCs or T cells enriched from blood (not recorded which). The receptors shown here come from a man in his thirties or forties who had recovered from COVID-19. CDR3s include the opening cysteine and the closing phenylalanine or tryptophan. Size values are once, few and many counts, or a class for expanded clones, and some rows have none.

v_gene,abundance,j_gene,CDR3aa
TRBV3-1/TRBV3-2,-,TRBJ2-1,CASSQDLPSGGPFSYNEQFF
TRBV5-4,once,TRBJ2-7,CASSLRTSGGAGLYEQYF
TRBV7-2,-,TRBJ2-7,CASSPRLGYEQYF
TRBV18,-,TRBJ1-6,CASSPRDRGPLHF
TRBV5-4,-,TRBJ1-1,CASSLQGSTEAFF
TRBV7-9,-,TRBJ1-2,CASSLHSLSYGYTF
TRBV4-1,-,TRBJ1-4,CASSQLTPGQGSEKLFF
TRBV6-5,once,TRBJ1-1,CASSYSTDRGQTEAFF
TRBV4-3,-,TRBJ2-1,CASSHRDFDEQFF
TRBV5-1,once,TRBJ1-2,CASSPRGAGQRDGYTF
TRBV4-1,-,TRBJ1-4,CASSQDSYEKLFF
TRBV27,-,TRBJ2-7,CASSGRLGWGGYEQYF
TRBV12-3/TRBV12-4,-,TRBJ2-3,CASSFWRYTQYF
TRBV7-6,-,TRBJ2-1,CASSLRAGLNNEQFF
TRBV24-1,few,TRBJ1-2,CATSDYSANYGYTF
TRBV13,-,TRBJ1-2,CASSLEVGAATNYGYTF
TRBV30,-,TRBJ1-6,CAWSVAGGPLHF
TRBV30,-,TRBJ2-7,CAWRGFVGQGYEQYF
TRBV30,few,TRBJ1-5,CACQGQGGYNQPQHF
TRBV30,-,TRBJ2-7,CAWKEISYEQYF
TRBV27,-,TRBJ2-5,CASSLRGSGETQYF
TRBV6-5,-,TRBJ1-1,CASKAGTGVTEAFF
TRBV10-3,-,TRBJ2-3,CALGQSSTDTQYF
TRBV5-1,few,TRBJ2-2,CASSLQGTGELFF
TRBV7-9,-,TRBJ2-7,CASSLAGGYEQYF
TRBV5-8,-,TRBJ2-7,CASRGTGGAQSPNNYEQYF
TRBV5-5,-,TRBJ1-3,CASSLASGVNTIYF
TRBV30,-,TRBJ1-1,CAWSEKNTEAFF
TRBV21-1,-,TRBJ1-2,CASSKDRDRGRFYYGYTF
TRBV6-5,-,TRBJ1-2,CASLFGQEYGYTF
TRBV7-2,-,TRBJ1-1,CASSLLGAYTEAFF
TRBV7-2,-,TRBJ2-1,CASSSEPPDRGNEQFF
TRBV19,-,TRBJ2-6,CASSSVQGVSGANVLTF
TRBV4-2,few,TRBJ1-6,CASSPYQSPGTAFNSPLHF
TRBV11-2,-,TRBJ1-2,CASSRTGYGYTF
TRBV3-1/TRBV3-2,-,TRBJ2-6,CASSLEQFSGANVLTF
TRBV3-1/TRBV3-2,-,TRBJ1-4,CASSLGAERKNEKLFF
TRBV7-9,once,TRBJ1-2,CASSLAVNYGYTF
TRBV13,-,TRBJ1-1,CASSFRGTNTEAFF
TRBV5-1,-,TRBJ2-2,CASSLDRQGASGELFF
TRBV6-1,-,TRBJ1-2,CASSEGRQPLTYGYTF
TRBV7-9,-,TRBJ2-3,CASSLEGGASTDTQYF